This T cell receptor (beta chain) was identified during a study of blood T cell dynamics during melanoma immunotherapy. Whole-study findings and limits: PBMC repertoires of eventual disease-control patients split at W3 into clonality or diversity gains.

Produced via immunoSEQ multiplex PCR; TCRdb's table is partial and in-frame only. The profile shows some 5,000 clones, approximately 86% of them singletons. V dropped 6 bases and J dropped 5; count of bases not matched to a gene: 10. Germline V gene data show CDR1 as SGHDT and CDR2 as YYEEEE. The CDR3 has 14 residues. In regard to this clone: Its matching antigen is unknown.

Time point indicated: pre-treatment baseline. Patients had no prior systemic cancer treatment, immunosuppressants or other active cancers. Sequences were derived from blood, sampled from a patient treated with checkpoint blockade. This TCR came from a human donor with melanoma. The chain recombines TRBV5-6 with TRBJ2-7, with 8 bases matching TRBD2. CDR3 protein: CASMPSGWSDEQYF. CDR3 nucleotide sequence: TGTGCCAGCATGCCTAGCGGGTGGTCTGACGAGCAGTACTTC.